A selection of T cell receptor beta chains follows, all from one sample in a study of neurological immune-mediated disorders. TCRdb re-called the 5' RACE reads with MiXCR, one entry per CDR3 protein. The table shows about 55,000 distinct CDR3 sequences, with over 3.5% occurring only once. Source material: CD4+ T cells from blood. The receptor source for this set is a woman aged 40-49 years with multiple sclerosis. Each CDR3 is given with its conserved first and last residue. The D gene is left open where the match is weak. Some rows mark clone size as missing; the rest say once, few, many or name a class of expanded clone.

- | TRBJ2-1 | many | TRBV5-1 | TGCGCCAGCAGCTTAACAGGAGGCTCCTACAATGAGCAGTTCTTC | CASSLTGGSYNEQFF
TRBD2 | TRBJ2-3 | many | TRBV20-1 | TGCAGTGTTCTCCACCTGCTGGGGGGGAGCACAGATACGCAGTATTTT | CSVLHLLGGSTDTQYF
- | TRBJ1-5 | many | TRBV11-2 | TGTGCCAGCAGCCCCCGCGCTCCAGGGGGCAATCAGCCCCAGCATTTT | CASSPRAPGGNQPQHF
- | TRBJ1-1 | many | TRBV6-4 | TGTGCCAGCAGTGACCTTCCCAGCACTGAAGCTTTCTTT | CASSDLPSTEAFF
- | TRBJ2-6 | many | TRBV5-1 | TGCGCCAGCAGCTTGGCCGGGAAGTCTGGGGCCAACGTCCTGACTTTC | CASSLAGKSGANVLTF
- | TRBJ1-1 | many | TRBV20-1 | TGCAGTGGCCAGCGGGGAAACACTGAAGCTTTCTTT | CSGQRGNTEAFF
- | TRBJ2-1 | many | TRBV20-1 | TGCAGTGCTAGAGACAGCGAATACAATGAGCAGTTCTTC | CSARDSEYNEQFF
TRBD2 | TRBJ2-1 | many | TRBV20-1 | TGCAGTGCTAGGGCTGGACTAGCGGGGGGAGAGCAGTTCTTC | CSARAGLAGGEQFF
TRBD2 | TRBJ2-3 | many | TRBV5-1 | TGCGCCAGCAGCCAATTCCGGGACTACACAGATACGCAGTATTTT | CASSQFRDYTDTQYF
- | TRBJ1-1 | many | TRBV6-6 | TGTGCCAGCAGTTACTCATTACAGGGTGGAGGCACTGAAGCTTTCTTT | CASSYSLQGGGTEAFF
- | TRBJ1-1 | many | TRBV5-1 | TGCGCCAGCAGCTGGGGGGGCCGAGGGATGGTGAACACTGAAGCTTTCTTT | CASSWGGRGMVNTEAFF
TRBD1 | TRBJ1-4 | many | TRBV11-2 | TGTGCCAGCAGTCCTTGGACAGGGGGCAGAGAAAAACTGTTTTTT | CASSPWTGGREKLFF
- | TRBJ1-5 | many | TRBV6-2/TRBV6-3 | TGTGCCAGCAGAAAACAACCAACTCGTGACAGCCAATATAGCAATCAGCCCCAGCATTTT | CASRKQPTRDSQYSNQPQHF
- | TRBJ2-3 | many | TRBV11-1 | TGTGCCAGCAGCTTTTCCGGGACTCCGCAGTATTTT | CASSFSGTPQYF
TRBD1 | TRBJ2-1 | many | TRBV10-3 | TGTGCCATCAGTACGCGGGACAGGGGATACAATGAGCAGTTCTTC | CAISTRDRGYNEQFF
- | TRBJ2-3 | many | TRBV5-1 | TGCGCCAGCAGCTTCCCAGGGGTAGAAAAGCAGTATTTT | CASSFPGVEKQYF
TRBD1 | TRBJ1-1 | many | TRBV20-1 | TGCAGTGCTAGAGCGACAGGGGGGTACACTGAAGCTTTCTTT | CSARATGGYTEAFF
TRBD1 | TRBJ1-2 | many | TRBV6-6 | TGTGCCAGCAGCGTCCAACAGGGGGCGGGTAACTATGGCTACACCTTC | CASSVQQGAGNYGYTF
- | TRBJ2-7 | many | TRBV6-2/TRBV6-3 | TGTGCCAGCACTCCGATACAGGGAGCGGGGTACGAGCAGTACTTC | CASTPIQGAGYEQYF
TRBD1 | TRBJ2-2 | many | TRBV20-1 | TGCAGTGCTAGTAGGACAGGGGTCACCGGGGAGCTGTTTTTT | CSASRTGVTGELFF
- | TRBJ1-6 | many | TRBV7-9 | TGTGCCAGCAGCTCCCCAGGGTTTTCACCCCTCCACTTT | CASSSPGFSPLHF
- | TRBJ1-2 | many | TRBV29-1 | TGCAGCGTAGGACGGGGTATGGATGGCTACACCTTC | CSVGRGMDGYTF
- | TRBJ1-2 | many | TRBV29-1 | TGCAGCGTTGCGGACGGTTATGGCTACACCTTC | CSVADGYGYTF
TRBD2 | TRBJ2-1 | many | TRBV5-1 | TGCGCCAGCAGCAAACTAGCGGGGGCCCCATATGAGCAGTTCTTC | CASSKLAGAPYEQFF
TRBD1 | TRBJ2-1 | - | TRBV7-9 | TGTGCCAGCAGCTACGGGACAGCTTACAATGAGCAGTTCTTC | CASSYGTAYNEQFF
- | TRBJ2-7 | - | TRBV7-9 | TGTGCCAGCAGCTTCGACGGGGAGTCTTGGCAGTACTTC | CASSFDGESWQYF
- | TRBJ2-5 | many | TRBV5-1 | TGCGCCAGCAGGGAGGACGTTGGGGCCCAGTACTTC | CASREDVGAQYF
TRBD1 | TRBJ2-7 | many | TRBV12-3/TRBV12-4 | TGTGCCAGCAGATCTCCCCTCAGGGGGCAATCGTACGAGCAGTACTTC | CASRSPLRGQSYEQYF
- | TRBJ2-3 | many | TRBV5-1 | TGCGCCAGCAAGAGGTCCCTCCCAGATACGCAGTATTTT | CASKRSLPDTQYF
- | TRBJ2-2 | - | TRBV6-2/TRBV6-3 | TGTGCCAGCAGTTACTCAGGCCTCACCGGGGAGCTGTTTTTT | CASSYSGLTGELFF
- | TRBJ2-1 | many | TRBV6-5 | TGTGCCAGCAGTTCCCCGGCAGGGGCCGATACCTACAATGAGCAGTTCTTC | CASSSPAGADTYNEQFF
TRBD1 | TRBJ2-1 | many | TRBV11-2 | TGTGCCAGCGGCAGGGGGCTAGGGAATGAGCAGTTCTTC | CASGRGLGNEQFF
- | TRBJ2-1 | many | TRBV12-3/TRBV12-4 | TGTGCCAGCAGGGCCTCCCGGGGGAATTATTTGAATGAGCAGTTCTTC | CASRASRGNYLNEQFF
TRBD1 | TRBJ2-7 | many | TRBV11-2 | TGTGCCAGCAGCTTTGGACAGGCCTACGAGCAGTACTTC | CASSFGQAYEQYF
- | TRBJ1-2 | many | TRBV11-2 | TGTGCCAGCAGCCTAGAGGGGCATCTCACCCGTGGCTACACCTTC | CASSLEGHLTRGYTF
TRBD1 | TRBJ1-2 | - | TRBV20-1 | TGCAGTGCTACAACAGGGGTTGGTGGCTACACCTTC | CSATTGVGGYTF
TRBD1 | TRBJ2-1 | many | TRBV6-1 | TGTGCCAGCACCCCTCAACAGGGGGCCTTTCTCCGAAATGAGCAGTTCTTC | CASTPQQGAFLRNEQFF
TRBD1 | TRBJ2-7 | many | TRBV6-5 | TGTGCCAGCAGTTTAACCCGGGACAGGGGTTCCTACGAGCAGTACTTC | CASSLTRDRGSYEQYF